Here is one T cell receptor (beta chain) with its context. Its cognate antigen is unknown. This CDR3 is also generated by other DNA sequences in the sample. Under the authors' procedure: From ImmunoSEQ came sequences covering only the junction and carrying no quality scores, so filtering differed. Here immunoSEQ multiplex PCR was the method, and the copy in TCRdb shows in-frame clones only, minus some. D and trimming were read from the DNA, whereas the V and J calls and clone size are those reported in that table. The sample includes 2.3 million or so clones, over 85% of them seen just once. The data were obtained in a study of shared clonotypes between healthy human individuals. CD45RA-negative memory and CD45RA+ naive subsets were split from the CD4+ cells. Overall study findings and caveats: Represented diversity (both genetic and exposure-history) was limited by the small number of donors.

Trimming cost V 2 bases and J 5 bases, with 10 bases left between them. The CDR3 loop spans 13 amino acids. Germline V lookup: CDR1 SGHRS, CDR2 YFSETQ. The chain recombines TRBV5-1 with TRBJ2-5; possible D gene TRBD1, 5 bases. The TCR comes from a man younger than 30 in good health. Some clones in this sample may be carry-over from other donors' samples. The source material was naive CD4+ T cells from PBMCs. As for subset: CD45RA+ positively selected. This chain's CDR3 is CASSLGVKETQYF. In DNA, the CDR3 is TGCGCCAGCAGCTTAGGGGTCAAGGAGACCCAGTACTTC.